Listed here are 14 T cell receptor beta chains from one sample, sequenced in a study of blood T cell repertoires in COVID-19. Measured with immunoSEQ multiplex PCR; TCRdb has only the in-frame clones, and not every one. The table lists about 200,000 clones, 90% of them singletons. Sequenced: peripheral blood. The receptors were sampled from a man in his forties or fifties with acute or convalescent COVID-19.

The rearrangement joins TRBV11-3 to TRBJ2-2; a possible D gene is TRBD1 (5 bases). V lost 1 base and J 4 bases, leaving 13 bases between the germline ends. The CDR3 consists of 16 residues. CDR1 is SGHNT and CDR2 is YENEEA in the germline V gene. The CDR3 loop is CASSLGSGAVTGELFF. In DNA form, the CDR3 reads TGTGCCAGCAGCTTAGGGTCTGGGGCCGTCACCGGGGAGCTGTTTTTT.

This chain links TRBV24-1 with TRBJ2-1; 10 bases fit TRBD2. V lost 1 base to trimming and J lost 7 bases; unmatched junction nucleotides: 6. Germline assignment: CDR1 KGHDR and CDR2 SFDVKD. This CDR3 is built from 16 residues. The CDR3 coding sequence is TGTGCCACCAGTGATTTCCCAGCGGGAGGGAAGAATGAGCAGTTCTTC. This encodes CATSDFPAGGKNEQFF.

The J gene is TRBJ2-3, the V gene TRBV7-6, with 7 bases aligning to TRBD2. The V gene's germline CDR1 is SGHVS and CDR2 FNYEAQ. The J segment lost 0 bases and the V segment lost 5 bases, leaving 8 bases of the junction unmatched. The CDR3 loop spans 16 amino acids. The CDR3 region is CASSARWGGSTDTQYF. DNA of the CDR3: TGTGCCAGCAGCGCCCGTTGGGGGGGTAGCACAGATACGCAGTATTTT.

The chain joins TRBV19 to TRBJ1-1, with 8 positions matching TRBD1. V shed 7 bases, J shed 1 base, and the junction held 11 bases outside the gene matches. In germline, CDR1 is LNHDA, CDR2 SQIVND (reference sequence). The CDR3 is 16 residues long. CDR3 in amino acids: CASNLRTGSTNTEAFF. In nucleotides, the CDR3 is TGTGCCAGTAATCTCCGGACAGGGTCAACGAACACTGAAGCTTTCTTT.

This clone was seen a single time. The chain is built from TRBV11-3 and TRBJ2-1; 7 positions match TRBD1. Germline trimming cut 1 base from V and 9 bases from J; bases unmatched to any gene: 9. The CDR3 sequence is 15 residues long. Germline CDR1 is SGHNT and CDR2 is YENEEA. DNA for the CDR3: TGTGCCAGCAGCTTAGGTTCTACAGGGGTCTCTGAGCAGTTCTTC. Its translation is CASSLGSTGVSEQFF.

The rearrangement uses TRBV7-3 and TRBJ1-2; 8 bases agree with TRBD1. Germline CDR1 and CDR2: SGHTA and FQGTGA. This CDR3 is built from 14 residues. J was trimmed by 7 bases and V by 1 base; bases with no gene match: 5. In DNA form, the CDR3 reads TGTGCCAGCAGCTTAAATGCAGGGGGCTCTGGCTACACCTTC. It yields the protein CASSLNAGGSGYTF. Supplemented by reference TRBV7-3 and TRBJ1-2, the full variable domain reads GAGVSQTPSNKVTEKGKYVELRCDPISGHTALYWYRQSLGQGPEFLIYFQGTGAADDSGLPNDRFFAVRPEGSVSTLKIQRTERGDSAVYLCASSLNAGGSGYTFGSGTRLTVV.

V gene TRBV7-2 combines with J gene TRBJ1-2; maybe TRBD1 (6 bases). Germline V gene lookup returns CDR1 SGHTA and CDR2 FQGNSA. The CDR3 covers 16 residues. V lost 5 bases and J lost 0, with 16 bases in between. CDR3 DNA sequence: TGTGCCAGCAGCGGAAAGGGGTCAGGGGCTAACTATGGCTACACCTTC. Protein product: CASSGKGSGANYGYTF.

As to this clone: The DNA is left out, because the CDR3 cannot be placed on it with certainty; the CDR3 is given as TCRdb lists it. J is TRBJ1-1 and V is TRBV13; TRBD1, the table's D call, was not compared with the DNA. The CDR3 is made up of 14 amino acids, end residues included. CDR1 and CDR2 (germline): PRHDT, FYEKMQ (reference sequence). CDR3 sequence: CASSRRTGVPEAFF.

The chain recombines TRBV9 with TRBJ1-2; D remains ambiguous. In germline, CDR1 is SGDLS, CDR2 YYNGEE. Between the trimmed V and J ends, which lost 4 bases and 4 bases, there was a span of 11 bases. The CDR3 loop spans 13 amino acids. The CDR3 DNA sequence: TGTGCCAGCAGCCCTGAGTCAATCTATGGCTACACCTTC. Encoded protein: CASSPESIYGYTF.

For this clone: Distinct nucleotide sequences in the sample also encode this CDR3. The V gene is TRBV7-2, the J gene TRBJ2-1, with TRBD2 as a possible D gene (5 bases). CDR1 and CDR2 from the germline V gene are SGHTA and FQGNSA. The V end lost 1 base, the J end lost 14 bases, and 15 bases lay between the germline ends. The CDR3 extends over 13 amino acids. As DNA, the CDR3 is TGTGCCAGCAGCTTAGTGAGGGCGGGTGGGGAGTTCTTC. Encoded protein: CASSLVRAGGEFF.

The rearrangement links TRBV7-6 to TRBJ2-2; TRBD1 agrees at 7 bases. This CDR3 has 16 residues. Germline CDR1 reads SGHVS; CDR2 reads FNYEAQ. V gave up 5 bases and J gave up 3 bases; unmatched junction bases: 9. In nucleotides, the CDR3 is TGTGCCAGCAGCCTCGGGACAGCTCCCTACACCGGGGAGCTGTTTTTT. It translates to CASSLGTAPYTGELFF.

The chain has TRBV10-3 and TRBJ2-7; D might be TRBD2 (5 bases). CDR1 ENHRY and CDR2 SYGVKD come from the germline V gene. The V end was cut by 2 bases, the J end by 3 bases, with 11 bases between. This CDR3 is built from 14 residues. CDR3: CAISERSRGYEQYV. In DNA, the CDR3 is TGTGCCATCAGTGAGAGGTCCCGGGGCTACGAGCAGTACGTC.

V is TRBV25-1 and J is TRBJ1-1; 7 bases agree with TRBD1. The CDR3 extends over 14 amino acids. From germline, CDR1 is MGHDK and CDR2 SYGVNS. V was clipped by 7 bases and J by 4 bases; unmatched bases: 9. The CDR3 sequence is CASTWTGALTEAFF. CDR3 DNA: TGTGCCAGCACCTGGACAGGCGCTCTCACTGAAGCTTTCTTT.

The rearrangement joins TRBV5-6 to TRBJ1-3, with 9 bases aligning to TRBD1. Germline-derived CDR1 and CDR2 are SGHDT and YYEEEE. Trimming at V came to 2 bases and at J to 0 bases, leaving 3 bases not matched to a gene. The CDR3 is 16 residues long. Here the CDR3 DNA reads TGTGCCAGCAGCTTAAGGACAGGGGCCTCTGGAAACACCATATATTTT. Translated, it gives CASSLRTGASGNTIYF.